These 3 T cell receptor beta chains came from one sample sequenced in a study of T cells after posttransplantation cyclophosphamide. The assay was immunoSEQ multiplex PCR, and TCRdb's table has in-frame clones only and misses some. The data contain 6,900 or so clones, 90% to 95% of them singletons. Treatment was busulfan-fludarabine conditioning, a marrow graft, and cyclophosphamide on days +3 and +4. The specimen was PBMCs, collected approximately 1,300 days after allogeneic stem cell transplant with posttransplant cyclophosphamide. These receptors all come from a female patient aged 50-59 years who received an allogeneic stem cell transplant from a related donor, was CMV-positive, and had no GVHD. Part of the T cells may come from the graft donor.

The CDR3 protein is CASKAAPYEQYF. CDR3 nucleotides: TGTGCCTCAAAGGCGGCACCCTACGAGCAGTACTTC. The rearrangement links TRBV6-6 to TRBJ2-7; D is unresolved. The CDR3 is made up of 12 amino acids. Germline CDR1 reads MNHNY; CDR2 reads SVGAGI (reference sequence). V lost 11 bases and J lost 2, with 13 bases in between.

This clone was recorded once. V usage is TRBV4-1 and J usage is TRBJ2-3; maybe TRBD2 (6 bases). CDR3 size: 13 residues. Trimming removed 0 bases at V and 6 bases at J, with 7 bases between. Germline V gives CDR1 MGHRA, CDR2 YSYEKL. For the CDR3, the DNA is TGCGCCAGCAGCCAAGAGACTAGGGATACGCAGTATTTT. Its translation: CASSQETRDTQYF.

This chain joins TRBV19 and TRBJ2-1; 8 bases are a match to TRBD2. The CDR3 is made up of 15 amino acids. Germline V CDR1 and CDR2: LNHDA, SQIVND (reference sequence). J gave up 0 bases and V 6 bases, and 4 bases lay outside the gene matches. The CDR3 sequence is CASSPSGSSYNEQFF. CDR3 sequence (DNA): TGTGCCAGTAGCCCAAGCGGGAGCTCCTACAATGAGCAGTTCTTC.